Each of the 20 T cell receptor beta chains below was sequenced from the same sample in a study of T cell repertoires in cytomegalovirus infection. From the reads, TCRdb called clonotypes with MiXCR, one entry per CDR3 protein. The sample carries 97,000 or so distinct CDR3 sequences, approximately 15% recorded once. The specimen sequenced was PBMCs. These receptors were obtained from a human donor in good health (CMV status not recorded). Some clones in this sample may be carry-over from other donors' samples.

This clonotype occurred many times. The CDR3 region is CATSGRPHQPQHF. The CDR3 coding sequence is TGTGCCACCAGTGGACGCCCCCATCAGCCCCAGCATTTT. The genes are TRBV24-1 and TRBJ1-5; D remains ambiguous. CDR1 is KGHDR and CDR2 is SFDVKD in the germline V gene. This CDR3 comprises 13 residues. Trimming shortened V by 5 bases and J by 5 bases, and 9 bases separated the two germline ends.

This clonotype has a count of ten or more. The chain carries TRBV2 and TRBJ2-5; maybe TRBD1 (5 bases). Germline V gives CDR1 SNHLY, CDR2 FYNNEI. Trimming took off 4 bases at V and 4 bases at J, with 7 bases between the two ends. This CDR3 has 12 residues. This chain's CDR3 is CASSGTRETQYF. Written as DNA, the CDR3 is TGTGCCAGCAGTGGGACAAGAGAGACCCAGTACTTC.

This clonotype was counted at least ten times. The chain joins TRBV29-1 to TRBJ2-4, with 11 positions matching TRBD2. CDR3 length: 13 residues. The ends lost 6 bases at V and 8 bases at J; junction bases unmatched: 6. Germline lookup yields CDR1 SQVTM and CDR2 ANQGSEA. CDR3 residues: CSVKTSGADIQYF. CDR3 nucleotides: TGCAGCGTGAAGACTAGCGGGGCAGACATTCAGTACTTC.

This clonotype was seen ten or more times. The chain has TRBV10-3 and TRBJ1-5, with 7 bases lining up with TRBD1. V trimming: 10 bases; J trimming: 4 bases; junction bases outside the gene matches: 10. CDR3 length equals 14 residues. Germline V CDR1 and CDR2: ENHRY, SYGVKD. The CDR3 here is CATTTGVRNQPQHF. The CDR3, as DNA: TGTGCCACTACTACAGGGGTGAGGAATCAGCCCCAGCATTTT.

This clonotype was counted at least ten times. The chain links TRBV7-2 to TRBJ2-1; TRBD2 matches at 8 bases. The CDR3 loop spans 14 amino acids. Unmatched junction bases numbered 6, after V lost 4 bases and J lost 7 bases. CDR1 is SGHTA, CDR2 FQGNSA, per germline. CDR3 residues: CASSSGTSLNEQFF. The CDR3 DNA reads TGTGCCAGCAGCTCAGGGACTAGTTTGAATGAGCAGTTCTTC.

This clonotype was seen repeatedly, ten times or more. The CDR3: CASSYEEGSSTDTQYF. In DNA form, the CDR3 reads TGTGCCAGCAGTTACGAGGAGGGGTCGAGCACAGATACGCAGTATTTT. The V gene is TRBV6-2 or TRBV6-3, the J gene TRBJ2-3, with D possibly being TRBD2 (6 bases). The CDR3 contains 16 residues. The V gene lost 2 bases and the J gene lost 0 bases, with 12 bases spanning the gap. Germline CDR1 is MNHEY and CDR2 is SVGEGT.

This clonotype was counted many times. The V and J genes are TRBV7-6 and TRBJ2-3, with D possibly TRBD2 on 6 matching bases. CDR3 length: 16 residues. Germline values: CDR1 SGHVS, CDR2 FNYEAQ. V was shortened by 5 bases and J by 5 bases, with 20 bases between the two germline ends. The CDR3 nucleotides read TGTGCCAGCAGCGGGGCGGGACTGCCCTGGGGAGATACGCAGTATTTT. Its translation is CASSGAGLPWGDTQYF.

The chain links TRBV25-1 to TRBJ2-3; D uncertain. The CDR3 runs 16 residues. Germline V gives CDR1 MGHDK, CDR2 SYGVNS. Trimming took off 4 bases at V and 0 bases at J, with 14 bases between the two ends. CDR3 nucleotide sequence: TGTGCCAGCAGTGCCCATCACTCGAAGAGCACAGATACGCAGTATTTT. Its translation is CASSAHHSKSTDTQYF. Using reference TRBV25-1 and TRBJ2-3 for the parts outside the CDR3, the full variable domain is EADIYQTPRYLVIGTGKKITLECSQTMGHDKMYWYQQDPGMELHLIHYSYGVNSTEKGDLSSESTVSRIRTEHFPLTLESARPSHTSQYLCASSAHHSKSTDTQYFGPGTRLTVL.

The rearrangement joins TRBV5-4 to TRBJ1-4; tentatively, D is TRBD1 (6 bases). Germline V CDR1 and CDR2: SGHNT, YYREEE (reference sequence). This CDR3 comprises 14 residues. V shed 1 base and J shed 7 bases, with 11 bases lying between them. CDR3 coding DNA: TGTGCCAGCAGCTTGACGGGGGCTCGTGAAAAACTGTTTTTT. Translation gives CASSLTGAREKLFF.

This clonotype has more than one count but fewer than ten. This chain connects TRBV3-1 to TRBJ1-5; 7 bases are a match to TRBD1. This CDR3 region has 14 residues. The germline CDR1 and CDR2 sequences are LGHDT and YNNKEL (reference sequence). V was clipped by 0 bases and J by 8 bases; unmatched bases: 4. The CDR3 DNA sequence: TGTGCCAGCAGCCAAGATCCAGGGGGGGAGCCCCAGCATTTT. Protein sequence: CASSQDPGGEPQHF.

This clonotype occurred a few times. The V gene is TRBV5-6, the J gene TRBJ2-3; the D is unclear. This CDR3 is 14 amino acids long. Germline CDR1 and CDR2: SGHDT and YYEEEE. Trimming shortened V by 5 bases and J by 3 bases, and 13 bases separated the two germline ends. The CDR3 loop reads CASRLRAGTDTQYF. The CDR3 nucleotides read TGTGCCAGCAGGCTACGCGCTGGGACAGATACGCAGTATTTT.

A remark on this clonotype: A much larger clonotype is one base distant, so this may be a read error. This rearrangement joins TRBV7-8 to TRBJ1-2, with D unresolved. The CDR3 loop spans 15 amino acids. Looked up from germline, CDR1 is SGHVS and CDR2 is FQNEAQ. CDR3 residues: CASSLEAAVGYGHTF. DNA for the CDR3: TGTGCCAGCAGCTTAGAGGCGGCCGTGGGCTATGGCCACACCTTC.

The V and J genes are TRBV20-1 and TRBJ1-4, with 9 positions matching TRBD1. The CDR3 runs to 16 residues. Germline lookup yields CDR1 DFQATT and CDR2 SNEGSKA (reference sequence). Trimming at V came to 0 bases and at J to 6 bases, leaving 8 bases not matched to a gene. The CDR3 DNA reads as TGCAGTGCTAGAGAGGGACAGGGAAAAGCCGATGAAAAACTGTTTTTT. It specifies CSAREGQGKADEKLFF.

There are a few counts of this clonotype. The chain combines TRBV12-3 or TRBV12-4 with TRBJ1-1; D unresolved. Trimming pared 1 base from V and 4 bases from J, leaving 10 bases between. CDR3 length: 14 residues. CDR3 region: CASSLGGRITEAFF. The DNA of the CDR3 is TGTGCCAGCAGTTTAGGGGGAAGGATCACTGAAGCTTTCTTT.

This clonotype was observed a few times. For the CDR3, the DNA is TGTGCCAGCAGTCCAGGGTTTAGGTCACCCCTCCACTTT. Protein product: CASSPGFRSPLHF. The gene calls are TRBV7-2 and TRBJ1-6; D might be TRBD1 (5 bases). This CDR3 contains 13 residues. Germline loops: CDR1 SGHTA, CDR2 FQGNSA. V was trimmed by 6 bases and J by 10 bases, leaving 13 bases between them. The full variable domain, in which reference TRBV7-2 and TRBJ1-6 provide the parts outside the CDR3, is GAGVSQSPSNKVTEKGKDVELRCDPISGHTALYWYRQSLGQGLEFLIYFQGNSAPDKSGLPSDRFSAERTGGSVSTLTIQRTQQEDSAVYLCASSPGFRSPLHFGNGTRLTVT.

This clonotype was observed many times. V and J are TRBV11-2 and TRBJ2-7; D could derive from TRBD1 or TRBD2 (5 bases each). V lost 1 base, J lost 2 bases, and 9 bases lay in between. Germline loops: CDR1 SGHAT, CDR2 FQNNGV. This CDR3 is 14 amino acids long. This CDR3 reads CASSLAGRPYEQYF. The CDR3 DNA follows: TGTGCCAGCAGCTTAGCGGGACGGCCCTACGAGCAGTACTTC.

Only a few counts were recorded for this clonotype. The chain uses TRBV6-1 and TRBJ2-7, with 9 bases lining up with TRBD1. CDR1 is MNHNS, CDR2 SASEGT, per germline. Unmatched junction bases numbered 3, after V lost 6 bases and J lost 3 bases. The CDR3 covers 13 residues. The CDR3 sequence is CASRGQGFYEQYF. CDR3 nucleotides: TGTGCCAGCAGGGGACAGGGCTTCTACGAGCAGTACTTC.

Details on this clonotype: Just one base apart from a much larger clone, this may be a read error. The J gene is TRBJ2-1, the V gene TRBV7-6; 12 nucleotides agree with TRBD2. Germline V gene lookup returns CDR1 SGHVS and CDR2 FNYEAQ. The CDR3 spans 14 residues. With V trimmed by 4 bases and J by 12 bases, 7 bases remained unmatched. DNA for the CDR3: TGTGCCAGCAGCTCTAGCGGGGGGGCGATTGCGCAGTTCTTC. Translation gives CASSSSGGAIAQFF.

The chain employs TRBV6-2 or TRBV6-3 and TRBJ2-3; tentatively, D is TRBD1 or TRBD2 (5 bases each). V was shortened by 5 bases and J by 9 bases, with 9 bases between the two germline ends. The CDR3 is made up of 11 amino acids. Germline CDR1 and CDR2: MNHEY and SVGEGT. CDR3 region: CASSGTRTQYF. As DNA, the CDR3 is TGTGCCAGCAGTGGGACGCGGACGCAGTATTTT.

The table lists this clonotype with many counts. The CDR3 DNA is TGTGCCAGCAGCCAGGCCCGACTAGCGGGGAGCACAGATACGCAGTATTTT. It codes for CASSQARLAGSTDTQYF. The chain employs TRBV7-9 and TRBJ2-3, with 11 bases fitting TRBD2. The ends lost 5 bases at V and 0 bases at J; junction bases unmatched: 7. Germline V lookup: CDR1 SEHNR, CDR2 FQNEAQ (reference sequence). This CDR3 is 17 amino acids long.